The entry that follows covers one T cell receptor beta chain sequence. The assay was immunoSEQ multiplex PCR, and TCRdb's table has in-frame clones only and misses some. The data hold about 300,000 clones, with around 90% observed a single time. The data derive from a study of blood T cell repertoires in COVID-19. Study information: Material from acute and convalescent COVID-19 was sourced from the United States, Italy and Spain. From T cells, B-cell-depleted T cells, or PBMCs came the material, which was cDNA or gDNA.

This CDR3 region has 17 residues. CDR1 is LGHNT, CDR2 FRNRAP, per germline. V lost 0 bases, J lost 2 bases, and 14 bases lay in between. Seattle enrolled patients during active infection and tracked them longitudinally. The gene calls are TRBV12-5 and TRBJ1-3; D is perhaps TRBD1 (6 bases). The material sequenced was peripheral blood. The TCR sequence derives from a woman in her fifties or sixties with COVID-19, enrolled during active disease. DNA of the CDR3: TGTGCTAGTGGTTTGGTACAATGGGGGCATACTGGAAACACCATATATTTT. Its protein product is CASGLVQWGHTGNTIYF.